This TCR beta chain was found in a study of CD8 T cells in Susac syndrome. The V gene's germline CDR1 is DFQATT and CDR2 SNEGSKA (reference sequence). Trimming shortened V by 3 bases and J by 0 bases, and 15 bases separated the two germline ends. CDR3 length: 15 residues. Comments on this clonotype: Its antigen is undetermined.

From blood CD8+ and CD4+ T cells, the TCR beta chain was sequenced. TEMRA cells were FACS-enriched, with CD8+ and CD4+ T cells isolated negatively. Study results and caveats: An acknowledgment was made by the study that its TCR sequencing and HLA analysis involved relatively few individuals.

Random hexamers served to reverse transcribe roughly 0.5 to 1 ug RNA. The amplification used immunoSEQ multiplex PCR on TCR beta CDR3; it spanned 54 Vbeta and 13 Jbeta. TCRdb re-analysed the immunoSEQ multiplex PCR reads in MiXCR, keeping a single row per CDR3 protein. The sample has some 200,000 distinct CDR3 sequences; about 95% are singletons. The sequencing input was CD4+ T cells from PBMCs. V usage is TRBV20-1 and J usage is TRBJ2-7; the D call may be TRBD1 or TRBD2 (6 bases each). The clonotype was recovered from a human donor in good health. The CDR3 DNA reads as TGCAGTGCTAGTTCCGGGGGCAGTTACTCCTACGAGCAGTACTTC. Protein product: CSASSGGSYSYEQYF.